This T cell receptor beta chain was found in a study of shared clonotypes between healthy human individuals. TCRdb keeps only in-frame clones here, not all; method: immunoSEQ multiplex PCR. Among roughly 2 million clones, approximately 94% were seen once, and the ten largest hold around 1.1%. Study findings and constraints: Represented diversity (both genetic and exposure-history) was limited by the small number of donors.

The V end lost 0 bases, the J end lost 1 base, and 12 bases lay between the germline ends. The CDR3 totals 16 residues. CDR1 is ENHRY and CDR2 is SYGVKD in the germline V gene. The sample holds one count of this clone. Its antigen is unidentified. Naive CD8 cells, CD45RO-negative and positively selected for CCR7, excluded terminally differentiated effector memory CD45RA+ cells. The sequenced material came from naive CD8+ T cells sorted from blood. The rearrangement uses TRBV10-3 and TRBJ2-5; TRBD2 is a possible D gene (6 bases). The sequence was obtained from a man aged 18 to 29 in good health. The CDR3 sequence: CAISESGGGFQETQYF. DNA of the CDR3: TGTGCCATCAGTGAGTCGGGCGGAGGGTTCCAAGAGACCCAGTACTTC.